The entry below gives a single T cell receptor (beta chain) sequence along with its context. The CDR3 contains 16 residues. V dropped 2 bases and J dropped 2 bases, with 13 bases sitting between them. Looked up from germline, CDR1 is MDHEN and CDR2 is SYDVKM. This entry comes from a study of blood T cell repertoires in COVID-19. The repertoire was sequenced with immunoSEQ multiplex PCR; TCRdb's copy has only in-frame clones and lacks some. The sample consists of about 200,000 clones, around three quarters of them appearing once. The sample was peripheral blood. The rearrangement joins TRBV28 to TRBJ1-5, with D maybe TRBD1 (5 bases). The source of this sequence is an older woman with acute or convalescent COVID-19. Here the CDR3 DNA reads TGTGCCAGCAGTTTAAGGGGATACCTACGCAATCAGCCCCAGCATTTT. It codes for CASSLRGYLRNQPQHF.